This T cell receptor beta chain was captured in a study of OX40 agonist ivuxolimab in advanced cancers. Generated by immunoSEQ multiplex PCR, the TCRdb table keeps only in-frame clones and is missing some. Of 75,000 to 100,000 clones in the sample, just over 85% are singletons; the top ten hold 1.5% to 2%. The CDR3 length is 13 residues. The ends lost 3 bases at V and 9 bases at J; junction bases unmatched: 4. Germline-derived CDR1 and CDR2 are MDHEN and SYDVKM. Exclusion applied to patients with autoimmune disease history or systemic immunosuppression. The genes are TRBV28 and TRBJ2-2; 7 positions match TRBD2. This clonotype was obtained from an adult with an advanced solid tumor such as melanoma, head and neck, liver or kidney cancer. The material sequenced was CD4+ or CD8+ T cells sorted from blood, taken in a trial of the OX40 agonist ivuxolimab. The CDR3 sequence: CASSFLAVRELFF. The CDR3, as DNA: TGTGCCAGCAGTTTCCTAGCGGTCAGGGAGCTGTTTTTT.